Sequencing of this T cell receptor beta chain was carried out in a study of cytomegalovirus exposure and HLA in healthy donors. General study findings and limits: V- and J-gene trimming in TCR beta was tied to a missense DCLRE1C variant by an analysis performed later. The likely origin of a cluster of highly shared sequence variants was a sequencing artifact. Previously analyzed data showed that most TCR beta V segments were productive at a frequency of about 87% or about 30%.

The table lists this clone with a count of one. The antigen remains undetermined. In the PCR, 60 Vbeta and 13 Jbeta primers were used. As processed by the authors: Later analysis identified roughly 84 million unique TCR beta chains, about 11 million shared. TCRdb keeps only in-frame clones here, not all; method: immunoSEQ multiplex PCR. The V and J calls and clone size are taken from that table; D and trimming were inferred from the DNA. The repertoire holds roughly 80,000 clones, with roughly 83% as singletons. The CDR3 has 13 residues. J gave up 2 bases and V 10 bases, and 5 bases lay outside the gene matches.

Sequencing was performed on PBMCs. The chain couples TRBV23-1 to TRBJ1-2; 9 bases line up with TRBD1. TRBV23-1 is identified as an open reading frame with a role that is uncertain. This receptor was taken from a woman in her forties or fifties in good health and CMV-seronegative. CDR3 region: CAIGTGRNYGYTF. CDR3 sequence (DNA): TGCGCCATCGGGACAGGGAGGAACTATGGCTACACCTTC.